What follows are 12 T cell receptor beta chains derived from one specimen sequenced in a study of T cells in tuberculosis. TCRdb's copy holds only in-frame clones and misses some; the assay was immunoSEQ multiplex PCR. The sample has about 34,000 clones, roughly nine tenths seen once. The sequencing input was PBMCs. The receptors originated from a donor aged 10-29 years with latent tuberculosis or without tuberculosis infection.

The rearrangement uses TRBV19 and TRBJ2-5; 9 bases are a match to TRBD2. J gave up 2 bases and V 4 bases, and 8 bases lay outside the gene matches. The CDR3 extends over 16 amino acids. Germline V CDR1 and CDR2: LNHDA, SQIVND (reference sequence). This chain's CDR3 is CASSKLAGVLQETQYF. The CDR3 DNA is TGTGCCAGTAGTAAATTAGCGGGGGTCCTACAAGAGACCCAGTACTTC.

The rearrangement joins TRBV28 to TRBJ1-3; D perhaps matches TRBD1 (5 bases). Germline CDR1 MDHEN, CDR2 SYDVKM. The CDR3 totals 16 residues. Trimming removed 5 bases at V and 0 bases at J, with 14 bases between. CDR3 protein: CASSVPGLNSGNTIYF. The CDR3 DNA reads TGTGCCAGCAGTGTACCAGGGTTAAACTCTGGAAACACCATATATTTT.

The rearrangement joins TRBV6-1 to TRBJ2-1; 12 bases are a match to TRBD2. CDR3 length: 15 amino acids. CDR1 is MNHNS, CDR2 SASEGT, per germline. Germline trimming cut 4 bases from V and 4 bases from J; bases unmatched to any gene: 2. The CDR3, as DNA: TGTGCCAGCAGTGGGACTAGCGGGGCTTACAATGAGCAGTTCTTC. Its translation is CASSGTSGAYNEQFF.

In DNA form, the CDR3 reads TGCGCCAGCAGCTTATTGGGCGGGAAGGTCTCCGAGCAGTACTTC. Translating gives CASSLLGGKVSEQYF. The chain recombines TRBV5-1 with TRBJ2-7; maybe TRBD2 (6 bases). This CDR3 has 15 residues. In germline, CDR1 is SGHRS, CDR2 YFSETQ. Trimming removed 2 bases from V and 6 bases from J, with 18 bases in between.

The V call is TRBV6-5, the J call TRBJ2-7; 7 bases are shared with TRBD1. Trimming removed 5 bases from V and 2 bases from J; junction bases left unmatched: 3. The germline V gene encodes CDR1 MNHEY and CDR2 SVGAGI. This CDR3 has 13 amino acids. Written as DNA, the CDR3 is TGTGCCAGCAGTGTGACAGGGACCTACGAGCAGTACTTC. Translating gives CASSVTGTYEQYF.

This sequence joins TRBV5-6 and TRBJ2-7, with 11 nucleotides matching TRBD2. Per the germline V gene, CDR1 is SGHDT and CDR2 is YYEEEE. This CDR3 has 18 residues. With V trimmed by 3 bases and J by 4 bases, 15 bases remained unmatched. The CDR3 protein is CASSSEEEVGTSGYEQYF. The CDR3 DNA reads TGTGCCAGCAGCTCCGAGGAAGAGGTGGGGACTAGCGGTTACGAGCAGTACTTC. Together with reference TRBV5-6 and TRBJ2-7, the CDR3 gives the full variable domain: DAGVTQSPTHLIKTRGQQVTLRCSPKSGHDTVSWYQQALGQGPQFIFQYYEEEERQRGNFPDRFSGHQFPNYSSELNVNALLLGDSALYLCASSSEEEVGTSGYEQYFGPGTRLTVT.

J is TRBJ1-1 and V is TRBV6-1, with TRBD1 matching 8 bases. CDR1 is MNHNS and CDR2 is SASEGT in the germline V gene. V was pared by 4 bases and J by 0 bases, with 4 bases of the junction left unmatched. The CDR3 consists of 15 residues. CDR3 DNA sequence: TGTGCCAGCAGTGCTAGGACAGGGCTGAACACTGAAGCTTTCTTT. Translated, it gives CASSARTGLNTEAFF.

The chain has TRBV4-2 and TRBJ2-7; no firm D call. Germline lookup yields CDR1 LGHNA and CDR2 YNFKEQ. Trimming pared 1 base from V and 2 bases from J, leaving 12 bases between. CDR3 length: 15 amino acids. CDR3 nucleotides: TGTGCCAGCAGCCAAGTTTCTGGCTCAACCTACGAGCAGTACTTC. Its translation is CASSQVSGSTYEQYF.

In regard to this clone: A junction boundary mismatches the germline segment, possibly from a read error. The chain uses TRBV20-1 and TRBJ1-2; D gene unclear. The CDR3 contains 9 residues. From germline, CDR1 is DFQATT and CDR2 SNEGSKA (reference sequence). This CDR3 is CSASGRYPF. The CDR3 DNA is TGCAGTGCTAGTGGCCGTTACCCCTTC.

This chain connects TRBV7-3 to TRBJ2-5, with D perhaps TRBD1 (6 bases). Germline V CDR1 and CDR2: SGHTA, FQGTGA. The CDR3 is made up of 13 amino acids. V gave up 5 bases and J gave up 6 bases, with 13 bases separating them. CDR3 bases: TGTGCCAGCAGCCCCCACAGGGAGCAGACCCAGTACTTC. Translated, it gives CASSPHREQTQYF. The full variable domain, completed using reference TRBV7-3 and TRBJ2-5, is GAGVSQTPSNKVTEKGKYVELRCDPISGHTALYWYRQSLGQGPEFLIYFQGTGAADDSGLPNDRFFAVRPEGSVSTLKIQRTERGDSAVYLCASSPHREQTQYFGPGTRLLVL.

The CDR3 nucleotides read TGTGCCAGCAGTCATAGACAGGGGGCCCTGGCAAGCGCTTTCTTT. This gives the protein CASSHRQGALASAFF. The rearrangement links TRBV5-4 to TRBJ1-1; TRBD1 matches at 10 bases. CDR1 SGHNT and CDR2 YYREEE come from the germline V gene (reference sequence). V gave up 5 bases and J gave up 11 bases; unmatched junction bases: 15. This CDR3 has 15 amino acids.

This chain links TRBV30 with TRBJ1-5; D might be TRBD1 (5 bases). The CDR3 spans 14 residues. CDR1 GTSNPN and CDR2 SVGIG come from the germline V gene (reference sequence). Trimming stripped 3 bases from V and 3 bases from J, with 12 bases between. The CDR3 protein is CAWRRWGDNQPQHF. The CDR3 DNA follows: TGTGCCTGGAGGAGATGGGGGGACAATCAGCCCCAGCATTTT. The full variable domain, rest sourced from reference TRBV30 and TRBJ1-5, is SQTIHQWPATLVQPVGSPLSLECTVEGTSNPNLYWYRQAAGRGLQLLFYSVGIGQISSEVPQNLSASRPQDRQFILSSKKLLLSDSGFYLCAWRRWGDNQPQHFGDGTRLSIL.